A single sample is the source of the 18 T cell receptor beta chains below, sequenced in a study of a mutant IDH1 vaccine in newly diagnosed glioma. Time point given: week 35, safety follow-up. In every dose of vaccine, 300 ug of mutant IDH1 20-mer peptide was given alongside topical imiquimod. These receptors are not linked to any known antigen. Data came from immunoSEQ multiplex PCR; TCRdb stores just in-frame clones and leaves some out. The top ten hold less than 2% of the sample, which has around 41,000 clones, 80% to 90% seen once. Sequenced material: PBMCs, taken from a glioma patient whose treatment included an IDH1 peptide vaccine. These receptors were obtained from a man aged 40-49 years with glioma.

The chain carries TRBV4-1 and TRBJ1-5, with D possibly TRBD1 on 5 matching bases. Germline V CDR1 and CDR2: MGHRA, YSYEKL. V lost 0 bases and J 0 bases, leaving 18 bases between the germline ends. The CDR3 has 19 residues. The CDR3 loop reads CASSQDMAGSRISNQPQHF. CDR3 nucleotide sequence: TGCGCCAGCAGCCAAGATATGGCAGGGAGCAGGATTAGCAATCAGCCCCAGCATTTT.

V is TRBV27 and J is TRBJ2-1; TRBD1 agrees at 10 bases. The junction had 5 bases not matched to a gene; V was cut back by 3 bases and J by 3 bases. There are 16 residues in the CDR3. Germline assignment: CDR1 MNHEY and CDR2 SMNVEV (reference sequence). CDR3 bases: TGTGCCAGCAGTTTGGAGGGACAGGGGAGCTACAATGAGCAGTTCTTC. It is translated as CASSLEGQGSYNEQFF.

The CDR3 loop reads CASSALGTGVYQPQHF. The CDR3 coding sequence is TGTGCCAGCAGTGCCTTAGGGACAGGGGTTTATCAGCCCCAGCATTTT. The V gene is TRBV6-1, the J gene TRBJ1-5, with 10 nucleotides matching TRBD1. V gave up 4 bases and J gave up 5 bases; unmatched junction bases: 8. CDR1 and CDR2 (germline): MNHNS, SASEGT. CDR3 length equals 16 residues.

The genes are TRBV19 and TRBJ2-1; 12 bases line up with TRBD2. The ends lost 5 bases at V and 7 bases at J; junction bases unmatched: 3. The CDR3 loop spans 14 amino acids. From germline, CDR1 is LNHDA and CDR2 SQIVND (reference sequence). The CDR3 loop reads CASSPSGRANEQFF. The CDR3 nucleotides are TGTGCCAGTAGTCCTAGCGGGAGGGCGAATGAGCAGTTCTTC.

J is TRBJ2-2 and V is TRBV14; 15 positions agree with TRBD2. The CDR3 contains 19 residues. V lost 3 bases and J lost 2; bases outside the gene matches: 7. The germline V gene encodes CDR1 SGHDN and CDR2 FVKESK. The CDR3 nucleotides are TGTGCCAGCAGCCATGGTTTGGGACTAGCGGGAGGAAACACCGGGGAGCTGTTTTTT. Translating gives CASSHGLGLAGGNTGELFF.

The chain's CDR3 is CASSEAGQGIYEQYF. CDR3 bases: TGTGCCAGCAGTGAAGCTGGACAGGGAATCTACGAGCAGTACTTC. The chain couples TRBV6-1 to TRBJ2-7; 8 bases line up with TRBD1. CDR3 size: 15 residues. Germline lookup yields CDR1 MNHNS and CDR2 SASEGT. V was clipped by 0 bases and J by 3 bases; unmatched bases: 4.

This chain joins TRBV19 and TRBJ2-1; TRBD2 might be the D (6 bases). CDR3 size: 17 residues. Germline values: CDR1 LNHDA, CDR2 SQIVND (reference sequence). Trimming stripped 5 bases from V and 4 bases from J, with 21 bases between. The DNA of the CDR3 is TGTGCCAGTAGTGACCACGCGGGGACCTCTTCTTACAATGAGCAGTTCTTC. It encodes CASSDHAGTSSYNEQFF.

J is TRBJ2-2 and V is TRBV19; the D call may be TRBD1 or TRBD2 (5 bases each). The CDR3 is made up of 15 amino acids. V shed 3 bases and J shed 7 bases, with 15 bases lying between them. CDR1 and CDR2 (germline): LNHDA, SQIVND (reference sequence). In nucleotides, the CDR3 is TGTGCCAGTAGTATGGGGGAGCAGTGGGACGGGGAGCTGTTTTTT. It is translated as CASSMGEQWDGELFF.

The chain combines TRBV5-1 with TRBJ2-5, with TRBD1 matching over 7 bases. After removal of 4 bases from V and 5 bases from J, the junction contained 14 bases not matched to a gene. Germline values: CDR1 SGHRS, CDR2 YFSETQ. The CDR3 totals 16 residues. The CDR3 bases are TGCGCCAGCAGCCCCCTTCGGACAGGTCTCCTGGAGACCCAGTACTTC. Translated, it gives CASSPLRTGLLETQYF. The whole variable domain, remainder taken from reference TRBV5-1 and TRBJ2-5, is KAGVTQTPRYLIKTRGQQVTLSCSPISGHRSVSWYQQTPGQGLQFLFEYFSETQRNKGNFPGRFSGRQFSNSRSEMNVSTLELGDSALYLCASSPLRTGLLETQYFGPGTRLLVL.

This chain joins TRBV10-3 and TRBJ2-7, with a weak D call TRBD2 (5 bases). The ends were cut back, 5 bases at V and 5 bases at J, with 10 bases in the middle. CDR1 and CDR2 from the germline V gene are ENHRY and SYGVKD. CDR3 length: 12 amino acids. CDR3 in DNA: TGTGCCATCAGTACTGACGGGGACGAGCAGTACTTC. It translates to CAISTDGDEQYF.

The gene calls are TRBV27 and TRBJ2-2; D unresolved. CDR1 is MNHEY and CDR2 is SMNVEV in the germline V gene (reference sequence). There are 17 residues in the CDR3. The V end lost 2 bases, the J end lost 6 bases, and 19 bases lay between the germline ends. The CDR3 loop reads CASSLRRGLLGAGELFF. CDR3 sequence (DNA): TGTGCCAGCAGTTTAAGGCGTGGTCTTCTAGGAGCCGGGGAGCTGTTTTTT.

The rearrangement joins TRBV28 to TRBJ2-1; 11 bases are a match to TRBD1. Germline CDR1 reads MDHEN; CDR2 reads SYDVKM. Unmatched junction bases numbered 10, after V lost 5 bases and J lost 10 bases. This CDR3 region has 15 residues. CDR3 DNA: TGTGCCAGCAGTCCCTCGGGGACAGGGGGAGAGGAGCAGTTCTTC. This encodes CASSPSGTGGEEQFF.

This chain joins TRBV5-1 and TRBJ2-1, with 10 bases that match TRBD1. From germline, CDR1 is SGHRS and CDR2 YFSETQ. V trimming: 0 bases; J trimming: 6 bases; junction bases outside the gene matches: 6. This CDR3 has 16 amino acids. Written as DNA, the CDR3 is TGCGCCAGCAGCTTGGGTAGGACAGGGGGACTCAATGAGCAGTTCTTC. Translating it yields CASSLGRTGGLNEQFF.

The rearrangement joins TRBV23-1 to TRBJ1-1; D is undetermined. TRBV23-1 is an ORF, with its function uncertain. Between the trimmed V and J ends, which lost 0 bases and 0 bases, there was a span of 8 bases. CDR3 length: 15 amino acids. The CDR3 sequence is CASSQSRVMNTEAFF. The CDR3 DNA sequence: TGCGCCAGCAGTCAATCAAGGGTCATGAACACTGAAGCTTTCTTT.

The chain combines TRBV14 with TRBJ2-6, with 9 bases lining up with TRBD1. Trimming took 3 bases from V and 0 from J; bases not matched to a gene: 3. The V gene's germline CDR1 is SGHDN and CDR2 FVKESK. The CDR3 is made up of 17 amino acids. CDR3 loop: CASSQDRGPSGANVLTF. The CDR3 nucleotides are TGTGCCAGCAGCCAGGACAGGGGCCCCTCTGGGGCCAACGTCCTGACTTTC.

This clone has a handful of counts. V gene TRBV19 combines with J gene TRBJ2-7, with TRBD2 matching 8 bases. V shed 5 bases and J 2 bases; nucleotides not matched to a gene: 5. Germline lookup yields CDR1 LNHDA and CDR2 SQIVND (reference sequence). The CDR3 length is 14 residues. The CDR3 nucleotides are TGTGCCAGTAGTGTCCGGGGGGGGACCTACGAGCAGTACTTC. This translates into CASSVRGGTYEQYF. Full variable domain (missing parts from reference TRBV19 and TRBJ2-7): DGGITQSPKYLFRKEGQNVTLSCEQNLNHDAMYWYRQDPGQGLRLIYYSQIVNDFQKGDIAEGYSVSREKKESFPLTVTSAQKNPTAFYLCASSVRGGTYEQYFGPGTRLTVT.

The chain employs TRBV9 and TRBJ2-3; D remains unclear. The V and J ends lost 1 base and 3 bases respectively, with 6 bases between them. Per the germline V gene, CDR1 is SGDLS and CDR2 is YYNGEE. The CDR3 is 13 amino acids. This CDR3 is CASSVLTTDTQYF. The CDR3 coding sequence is TGTGCCAGCAGCGTATTAACGACAGATACGCAGTATTTT. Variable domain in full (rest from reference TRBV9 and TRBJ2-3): DSGVTQTPKHLITATGQRVTLRCSPRSGDLSVYWYQQSLDQGLQFLIQYYNGEERAKGNILERFSAQQFPDLHSELNLSSLELGDSALYFCASSVLTTDTQYFGPGTRLTVL.

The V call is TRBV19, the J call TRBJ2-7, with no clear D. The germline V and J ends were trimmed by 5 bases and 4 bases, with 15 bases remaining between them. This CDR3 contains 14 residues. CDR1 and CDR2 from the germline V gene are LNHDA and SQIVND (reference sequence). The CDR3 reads CASSRSGFRYEQYF. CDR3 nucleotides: TGTGCCAGTAGTCGCTCCGGTTTCCGGTACGAGCAGTACTTC.